Reported below is one T cell receptor beta chain. Its antigen is unknown. The CDR3 has 14 residues. Germline assignment: CDR1 SGHRS and CDR2 YFSETQ. The junction had 5 bases not matched to a gene; V was cut back by 5 bases and J by 3 bases. Method: immunoSEQ multiplex PCR; TCRdb's copy keeps in-frame clones and lacks some. The repertoire holds under 100,000 clones, roughly 93% seen once, with approximately 0.2% in the top ten. The source of the sample is a study of graft-versus-host responses after intestinal transplantation. Study overall: All recipients got anti-thymocyte globulin induction, then tacrolimus and steroids for three to four years. Findings and caveats of the study: Some patients had graft-donor T cell macrochimerism, and their allografts showed high graft-versus-host to host-versus-graft clonal ratios.

This specimen was unstimulated CD4+ T cells sorted from spleen or lymph node cells, taken before transplant. V is TRBV5-1 and J is TRBJ2-7, with TRBD1 matching 10 bases. This TCR was sampled from a human donor who was the organ donor for an intestinal transplant. The CDR3 DNA reads TGCGCCAGCAGTAATGGACAGGGGGTCTACGAGCAGTACTTC. Translation gives CASSNGQGVYEQYF.